The 16 T cell receptor beta chains presented below share a single source sample, sequenced in a study of blood T cell repertoires in COVID-19. Libraries were prepared by immunoSEQ multiplex PCR; TCRdb keeps only in-frame clonotypes and omits some of them. This table holds about 360,000 clones, 81% found once. Sequencing input: peripheral blood. Receptors were obtained from a human donor with acute or convalescent COVID-19. The donor label of this sample is uncertain.

As for this clone: Other DNA sequences within the sample encode an identical CDR3. The gene calls are TRBV18 and TRBJ2-5; 8 bases fit TRBD1. CDR1 is KGHSH and CDR2 is LQKENI in the germline V gene. The junction had 3 bases not matched to a gene; V was cut back by 4 bases and J by 5 bases. CDR3 length equals 13 residues. The CDR3 loop reads CASSQTGVETQYF. CDR3 nucleotide sequence: TGTGCCAGCTCACAGACAGGGGTGGAGACCCAGTACTTC.

The gene calls are TRBV14 and TRBJ2-2, with D hard to call. Trimming stripped 6 bases from V and 1 base from J, with 9 bases between. Germline-derived CDR1 and CDR2 are SGHDN and FVKESK. The CDR3 is 14 amino acids. This CDR3 is CASRAQMNTGELFF. The DNA for the CDR3 is TGTGCCAGCAGGGCCCAGATGAACACCGGGGAGCTGTTTTTT.

In nucleotides, the CDR3 is TGTGCCAGCAGCCAAGTAGCGGGGGGGCCGAATGAGCAGTTCTTC. Translation gives CASSQVAGGPNEQFF. This chain connects TRBV4-2 to TRBJ2-1, with 11 bases matching TRBD2. J was trimmed by 7 bases and V by 1 base; bases with no gene match: 3. Germline values: CDR1 LGHNA, CDR2 YNFKEQ. The CDR3 runs to 15 residues.

The rearrangement links TRBV5-1 to TRBJ2-1, with 9 bases matching TRBD1. There are 16 residues in the CDR3. Germline V gene data show CDR1 as SGHRS and CDR2 as YFSETQ. The ends lost 2 bases at V and 10 bases at J; junction bases unmatched: 13. The CDR3 nucleotides are TGCGCCAGCAGCTTATTGACAGGGACAGGGTCACGCGAGCAGTTCTTC. Translated, it gives CASSLLTGTGSREQFF.

The chain couples TRBV2 to TRBJ2-5, with 8 bases fitting TRBD2. The CDR3 runs 16 residues. With V trimmed by 0 bases and J by 5 bases, 8 bases remained unmatched. Germline CDR1 reads SNHLY; CDR2 reads FYNNEI. Written as DNA, the CDR3 is TGTGCCAGCAGTGAAGCGTTCTCGAGCGGGGGTGAGACCCAGTACTTC. Encoded protein: CASSEAFSSGGETQYF.

This clone was seen a handful of times. The chain's CDR3 is CASSRSRETQYF. Written as DNA, the CDR3 is TGTGCCAGCAGTCGGAGTCGGGAGACCCAGTACTTC. The gene calls are TRBV6-5 and TRBJ2-5; D gene ambiguous. The CDR3 consists of 12 residues. Germline lookup yields CDR1 MNHEY and CDR2 SVGAGI. The V end lost 5 bases, the J end lost 5 bases, and 9 bases lay between the germline ends.

This clone appeared a single time. This rearrangement joins TRBV19 to TRBJ2-1, with 10 bases that match TRBD2. The CDR3 is 15 amino acids. The germline CDR1 and CDR2 sequences are LNHDA and SQIVND (reference sequence). The V segment lost 5 bases and the J segment 8 bases; nucleotides outside the gene matches: 9. The CDR3 loop reads CASSDSGGAGDEQFF. The CDR3 nucleotides read TGTGCCAGTAGTGACAGCGGGGGGGCTGGCGATGAGCAGTTCTTC. Together with reference TRBV19 and TRBJ2-1, the CDR3 gives the full variable domain: DGGITQSPKYLFRKEGQNVTLSCEQNLNHDAMYWYRQDPGQGLRLIYYSQIVNDFQKGDIAEGYSVSREKKESFPLTVTSAQKNPTAFYLCASSDSGGAGDEQFFGPGTRLTVL.

The V call is TRBV7-9, the J call TRBJ2-4, with 8 bases identical to TRBD1. The CDR3 length is 16 residues. CDR1 and CDR2 from the germline V gene are SEHNR and FQNEAQ (reference sequence). V gave up 3 bases and J gave up 2 bases; unmatched junction bases: 6. The CDR3 coding sequence is TGTGCCAGCAGCTTCGGAGACAGGGGATCCAAAAACATTCAGTACTTC. Amino acids: CASSFGDRGSKNIQYF.

This chain joins TRBV2 and TRBJ1-5; D not resolved. This CDR3 has 15 amino acids. Deletions cut 0 bases from V and 8 bases from J, with 14 bases between. CDR1 is SNHLY, CDR2 FYNNEI, per germline. CDR3 amino acids: CASSEALTESKPQHF. Here the CDR3 DNA reads TGTGCCAGCAGTGAAGCTTTAACAGAAAGTAAGCCCCAGCATTTT. The variable domain in full, completed from reference TRBV2 and TRBJ1-5, reads EPEVTQTPSHQVTQMGQEVILRCVPISNHLYFYWYRQILGQKVEFLVSFYNNEISEKSEIFDDQFSVERPDGSNFTLKIRSTKLEDSAMYFCASSEALTESKPQHFGDGTRLSIL.

The V call is TRBV5-1, the J call TRBJ1-2; D gene unclear. This CDR3 contains 12 residues. CDR1 and CDR2 (germline): SGHRS, YFSETQ. V was cut by 0 bases and J by 8 bases, with 8 bases left in between. The CDR3 bases are TGCGCCAGCAGCTTGGGAGGGAGCGGCTACACCTTC. It translates to CASSLGGSGYTF.

The chain carries TRBV11-2 and TRBJ1-2, with D possibly being TRBD1 (5 bases). Looked up from germline, CDR1 is SGHAT and CDR2 is FQNNGV. This CDR3 spans 15 amino acids. V was trimmed by 1 base and J by 7 bases, leaving 16 bases between them. DNA of the CDR3: TGTGCCAGCAGCTTAGGCGCCAGGGCTATGGGTGGCTACACCTTC. Translated: CASSLGARAMGGYTF.

The chain recombines TRBV30 with TRBJ2-1; 7 bases match TRBD1. The CDR3 totals 13 residues. V dropped 1 base and J dropped 15; count of bases not matched to a gene: 12. Germline V gene data show CDR1 as GTSNPN and CDR2 as SVGIG (reference sequence). DNA of the CDR3: TGTGCCTGGAGTGCAACCACCCGGGACAGCACGTTCTTC. Residues: CAWSATTRDSTFF. Drawing the rest from reference TRBV30 and TRBJ2-1, the complete variable domain is SQTIHQWPATLVQPVGSPLSLECTVEGTSNPNLYWYRQAAGRGLQLLFYSVGIGQISSEVPQNLSASRPQDRQFILSSKKLLLSDSGFYLCAWSATTRDSTFFGPGTRLTVL.

This sequence joins TRBV2 and TRBJ2-1; the match to TRBD1 covers 8 bases. Germline loops: CDR1 SNHLY, CDR2 FYNNEI. This CDR3 has 14 amino acids. The ends lost 5 bases at V and 5 bases at J; junction bases unmatched: 5. The CDR3 loop is CASSTGTGNNEQFF. In DNA form, the CDR3 reads TGTGCCAGCAGTACCGGGACAGGCAACAATGAGCAGTTCTTC.

This chain joins TRBV5-1 and TRBJ2-2; maybe TRBD2 (6 bases). In germline, CDR1 is SGHRS, CDR2 YFSETQ. The V end was cut by 7 bases, the J end by 3 bases, with 13 bases between. The CDR3 covers 14 residues. For the CDR3, the DNA is TGCGCCAGCGGGGCGGGGTCGGACACCGGGGAGCTGTTTTTT. This translates into CASGAGSDTGELFF. The full variable domain, its missing parts supplied by reference TRBV5-1 and TRBJ2-2, is KAGVTQTPRYLIKTRGQQVTLSCSPISGHRSVSWYQQTPGQGLQFLFEYFSETQRNKGNFPGRFSGRQFSNSRSEMNVSTLELGDSALYLCASGAGSDTGELFFGEGSRLTVL.

The V call is TRBV25-1, the J call TRBJ1-1; unclear D gene. CDR3 length equals 12 residues. Germline V gene lookup returns CDR1 MGHDK and CDR2 SYGVNS. The V end lost 6 bases, the J end lost 5 bases, and 10 bases lay between the germline ends. The CDR3 reads CASSGVFTEAFF. In DNA, the CDR3 is TGTGCCAGCAGCGGAGTTTTTACTGAAGCTTTCTTT.

V is TRBV20-1 and J is TRBJ1-5; the D gene is possibly TRBD1 (6 bases). The V gene lost 3 bases and the J gene lost 1 base, with 10 bases spanning the gap. The CDR3 extends over 14 amino acids. CDR1 is DFQATT and CDR2 is SNEGSKA in the germline V gene (reference sequence). DNA for the CDR3: TGCAGTGCTAGTCGGACAGCAAGCAATCAGCCCCAGCATTTT. Amino acids: CSASRTASNQPQHF.